Detailed here is one T cell receptor beta chain. Only Caucasian adults living in Nashville, Tennessee served as donors. Study processing details: Filtering differed since immunoSEQ provided only junctions, with no quality scores. Only in-frame clones appear in the TCRdb table, and some are missing; sequencing was by immunoSEQ multiplex PCR. V and J calls and clone size come straight from that table; D and trimming were deduced from the DNA. The data contain under 600,000 clones, about 80% of them singletons. This entry belongs to a study of shared clonotypes between healthy human individuals. This CDR3 comprises 15 residues. Germline V gene sequence: CDR1 SGHNT, CDR2 YYREEE (reference sequence). The V segment lost 0 bases and the J segment 3 bases; nucleotides outside the gene matches: 3.

The TCR comes from a woman in her thirties or forties in good health. Some clones in this sample may be carry-over from other donors' samples. The chain carries TRBV5-4 and TRBJ2-3, with 8 bases matching TRBD1. The specimen sequenced was PBMCs. The CDR3 coding sequence is TGTGCCAGCAGCTTGGGGACAGGGCGTACAGATACGCAGTATTTT. It translates to CASSLGTGRTDTQYF.